The clone carrying this T cell receptor beta chain was counted once. What it recognizes is unknown. These data are taken from a study of T cell responses to AZD1222 COVID-19 vaccine. Study at large: Second-dose timings of about 4 or about 12 weeks were pooled. Whole-study results and caveats: The span of vaccine-associated CD4 TCRs extended across spike, with dominance at 160-218 and 743-854. Baseline seropositivity characterized only a handful of AZD1222 recipients. Spike-specific TCR repertoires showed rising breadth and depth after two AZD1222 doses.

Sequenced by immunoSEQ multiplex PCR; TCRdb stores in-frame clones only, minus some. The table lists about 68,000 clones, 88% of them singletons. The clonotype originates from an adult in good health. This material consisted of peripheral blood, taken on day 0 of AZD1222 vaccination.

The CDR3 nucleotides are TGTGCCACCAGTGATTCATCCCACCGGGACGGAAGATACAATGAGCAGTTCTTC. Encoded protein: CATSDSSHRDGRYNEQFF. The chain carries TRBV24-1 and TRBJ2-1; D is possibly TRBD1 or TRBD2 (5 bases each). This CDR3 spans 18 amino acids. The germline CDR1 and CDR2 sequences are KGHDR and SFDVKD. V lost 2 bases and J 4 bases, leaving 20 bases between the germline ends.